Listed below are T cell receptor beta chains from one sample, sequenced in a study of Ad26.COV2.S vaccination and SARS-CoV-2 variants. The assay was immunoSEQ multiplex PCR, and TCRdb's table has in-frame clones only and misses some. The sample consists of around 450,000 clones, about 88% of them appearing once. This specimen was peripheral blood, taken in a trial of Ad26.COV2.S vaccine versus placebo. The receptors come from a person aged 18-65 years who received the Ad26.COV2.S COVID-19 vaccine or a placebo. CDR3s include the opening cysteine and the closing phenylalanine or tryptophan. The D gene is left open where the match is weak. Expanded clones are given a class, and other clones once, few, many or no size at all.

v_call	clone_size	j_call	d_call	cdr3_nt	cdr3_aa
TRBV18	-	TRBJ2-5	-	TGTGCCAGCTCAAAGTATCAAAGCGGAGAAGAGACCCAGTACTTC	CASSKYQSGEETQYF
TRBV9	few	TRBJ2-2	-	TGTGCCAGCAGCGGAGGCCGGGACCCCGGAAGCACCGGGGAGCTGTTTTTT	CASSGGRDPGSTGELFF
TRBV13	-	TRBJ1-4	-	TGTGCCAGCAGCTTGGGAAATGAAAAACTGTTTTTT	CASSLGNEKLFF
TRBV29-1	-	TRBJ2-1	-	TGCAGCGTCTCAAAGGGGACACTCTCCTACAATGAGCAGTTCTTC	CSVSKGTLSYNEQFF
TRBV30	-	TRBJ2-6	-	TGTGCCTGGAGCGTCTCTGGGGCCAACGTCCTGACTTTC	CAWSVSGANVLTF
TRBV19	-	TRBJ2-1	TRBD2	TGTGCAGCGGGAGATACTTTTCGGGACAATGAGCAGTTCTTC	CAAGDTFRDNEQFF
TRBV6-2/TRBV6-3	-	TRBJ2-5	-	TGTGCCAGCAGTTACAGGGCAGGACGGGTTAGGACCCAGTACTTC	CASSYRAGRVRTQYF
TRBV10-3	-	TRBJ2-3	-	TGTGCCATCAGGGATACTAAGGGACCCCTAGCGAATACGCAGTATTTT	CAIRDTKGPLANTQYF
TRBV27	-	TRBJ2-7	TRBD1	TGTGCCAGCAGTTCAGGGGGCGCGTACGAGCAGTACTTC	CASSSGGAYEQYF
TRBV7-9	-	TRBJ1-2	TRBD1	TGTGCCAGCAGCATTACAAGGGACAGGGGATTCGTATATGGCTACACCTTC	CASSITRDRGFVYGYTF
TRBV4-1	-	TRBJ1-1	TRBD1	TGCGCCAGCAGCCAGTACCAGGGGGCCGAGGACACTGAAGCTTTCTTT	CASSQYQGAEDTEAFF
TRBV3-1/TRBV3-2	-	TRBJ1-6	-	TGTGCCAGCAGCCAAGGAGGCGGGTTGGGAGTCGCCTATAATTCACCCCTCCACTTT	CASSQGGGLGVAYNSPLHF
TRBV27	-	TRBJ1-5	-	TGTGCCAGCAGTTTCCACGCAAGCAATCAGCCCCAGCATTTT	CASSFHASNQPQHF
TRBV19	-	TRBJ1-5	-	TGTGCCAGTATTTCGGTCAGCTGGCTAATGGGGCCCCAGCATTTT	CASISVSWLMGPQHF
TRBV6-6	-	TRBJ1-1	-	TGTGCCAGCGGTGACGGGAGAGCGAACACTGAAGCTTTCTTT	CASGDGRANTEAFF
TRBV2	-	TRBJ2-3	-	TGTGCCAGCAGTGAAGAGGGGCGCACAGATACGCAGTATTTT	CASSEEGRTDTQYF
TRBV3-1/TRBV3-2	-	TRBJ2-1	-	TGTGCCAGCAGCAGGGGGGAGGCCGGTAATTTCTTC	CASSRGEAGNFF